What follows are 19 T cell receptor beta chains derived from one specimen sequenced in a study of PD-L1 blockade in urothelial cancer. As for time point: peripheral blood 6 weeks after treatment start. TCRdb's table, derived via immunoSEQ multiplex PCR, lists solely in-frame clones and lacks some. The top ten clones hold 2.5% to 3.5% of a sample with approximately 28,000 clones, 84% of them seen once. Source: PBMCs, taken around atezolizumab (anti-PD-L1) treatment. The receptors were gathered from a man in his 70s with urothelial cancer.

This clone was seen a single time. This chain uses TRBV30 with TRBJ2-5, with 12 bases identical to TRBD2. Germline lookup yields CDR1 GTSNPN and CDR2 SVGIG (reference sequence). V lost 4 bases and J lost 4; bases outside the gene matches: 7. The CDR3 contains 15 residues. As DNA, the CDR3 is TGTGCCTGGAATCAACCTAGCGGGGGGGCAGAGACCCAGTACTTC. Translating it yields CAWNQPSGGAETQYF.

This clone was seen a few times. The genes are TRBV2 and TRBJ2-6, with 7 bases lining up with TRBD1. The CDR3 is 16 amino acids. Looked up from germline, CDR1 is SNHLY and CDR2 is FYNNEI. Trimming at V came to 4 bases and at J to 0 bases, leaving 3 bases not matched to a gene. CDR3 nucleotides: TGTGCCAGCAGTGGAGACAGGGACTCTGGGGCCAACGTCCTGACTTTC. As protein: CASSGDRDSGANVLTF. Combining the CDR3 with reference TRBV2 and TRBJ2-6 gives the whole variable domain EPEVTQTPSHQVTQMGQEVILRCVPISNHLYFYWYRQILGQKVEFLVSFYNNEISEKSEIFDDQFSVERPDGSNFTLKIRSTKLEDSAMYFCASSGDRDSGANVLTFGAGSRLTVL.

There are a few counts of this clone. V usage is TRBV5-5 and J usage is TRBJ1-1; D unclear. CDR1 and CDR2 from the germline V gene are SGHKS and YYEKEE (reference sequence). Trimming cost V 0 bases and J 4 bases, with 10 bases left between them. CDR3 size: 14 residues. CDR3 residues: CASSLVGRSTEAFF. The DNA for the CDR3 is TGTGCCAGCAGCTTGGTAGGGAGAAGCACTGAAGCTTTCTTT.

This chain joins TRBV5-8 and TRBJ1-2; D perhaps matches TRBD1 (5 bases). Trimming removed 2 bases from V and 3 bases from J, with 5 bases in between. Germline-derived CDR1 and CDR2 are SGHTS and YDEGEE. The CDR3 is 12 amino acids. CDR3 sequence: CASSLGDYGYTF. CDR3 nucleotides: TGTGCCAGCAGCTTAGGGGACTATGGCTACACCTTC. Using reference TRBV5-8 and TRBJ1-2 for the parts outside the CDR3, the full variable domain is EAGVTQSPTHLIKTRGQQATLRCSPISGHTSVYWYQQALGLGLQFLLWYDEGEERNRGNFPPRFSGRQFPNYSSELNVNALELEDSALYLCASSLGDYGYTFGSGTRLTVV.

The chain has TRBV12-5 and TRBJ2-5, with D maybe TRBD1 (6 bases). Germline CDR1 and CDR2: LGHNT and FRNRAP. V was cut by 7 bases and J by 5 bases, with 11 bases left in between. The CDR3 totals 12 residues. Written as DNA, the CDR3 is TGTGCTAGTGCCGCAAGGGGGGAGACCCAGTACTTC. Protein product: CASAARGETQYF.

The chain combines TRBV28 with TRBJ1-2; 7 bases agree with TRBD1. In germline, CDR1 is MDHEN, CDR2 SYDVKM. The CDR3 covers 13 residues. Trimming took 6 bases from V and 13 from J; bases not matched to a gene: 14. The CDR3 DNA is TGTGCCAGCAGACCCACAGGGGATGGACTCGGCACCTTC. Its translation: CASRPTGDGLGTF.

V usage is TRBV5-1 and J usage is TRBJ2-4; 9 bases fit TRBD2. CDR1 and CDR2 from the germline V gene are SGHRS and YFSETQ. V gave up 1 base and J gave up 5 bases; unmatched junction bases: 4. CDR3 size: 15 residues. Here the CDR3 reads CASSLKLAGENIQYF. DNA for the CDR3: TGCGCCAGCAGCTTGAAGTTAGCGGGAGAAAACATTCAGTACTTC.

This clone was observed a few times. This chain uses TRBV9 with TRBJ1-3; D perhaps matches TRBD1 (6 bases). The CDR3 is 15 amino acids. Germline values: CDR1 SGDLS, CDR2 YYNGEE. V was cut by 2 bases and J by 0 bases, with 9 bases left in between. The CDR3: CASSVGARSGNTIYF. The CDR3 DNA sequence: TGTGCCAGCAGCGTGGGGGCGCGCTCTGGAAACACCATATATTTT.

The CDR3 region is CASSLGAAPNTEAFF. As DNA, the CDR3 is TGTGCCAGCAGCTTAGGTGCAGCGCCGAACACTGAAGCTTTCTTT. The chain employs TRBV7-2 and TRBJ1-1; no clear D. This CDR3 has 15 residues. The germline CDR1 and CDR2 sequences are SGHTA and FQGNSA. Trimming cost V 1 base and J 1 base, with 10 bases left between them.

The rearrangement joins TRBV11-3 to TRBJ2-2; D unresolved. V was shortened by 6 bases and J by 6 bases, with 11 bases between the two germline ends. CDR3 size: 13 residues. Germline values: CDR1 SGHNT, CDR2 YENEEA. CDR3 amino acids: CASSPGEAGELFF. The CDR3 bases are TGTGCCAGCAGTCCCGGCGAGGCCGGGGAGCTGTTTTTT.

The chain combines TRBV2 with TRBJ2-7; D is possibly TRBD1 (6 bases). The germline V gene has CDR1 SNHLY and CDR2 FYNNEI. V was cut by 10 bases and J by 4 bases, with 17 bases left in between. The CDR3 loop spans 13 amino acids. CDR3 loop: CATGQGRQYEQYF. DNA of the CDR3: TGTGCCACAGGTCAGGGGAGACAGTACGAGCAGTACTTC.

The gene calls are TRBV5-1 and TRBJ2-5; 12 nucleotides match TRBD1. The CDR3 extends over 17 amino acids. V shed 4 bases and J 4 bases; nucleotides not matched to a gene: 11. CDR1 and CDR2 from the germline V gene are SGHRS and YFSETQ. CDR3 sequence reads: CASSLGQGAGSPETQYF. The CDR3 DNA reads TGCGCCAGCAGCCTGGGACAGGGGGCTGGTTCCCCAGAGACCCAGTACTTC.

The chain joins TRBV6-1 to TRBJ2-3; 10 nucleotides agree with TRBD2. J lost 1 base, V lost 3 bases, and 4 bases had no gene match. Germline V gene data show CDR1 as MNHNS and CDR2 as SASEGT. This CDR3 spans 16 amino acids. CDR3 in amino acids: CASSDRGTSGTDTQYF. In DNA form, the CDR3 reads TGTGCCAGCAGTGATCGCGGGACTAGCGGCACAGATACGCAGTATTTT.

The rearrangement links TRBV6-5 to TRBJ2-2; D possibly corresponds to TRBD1 (6 bases). There are 14 residues in the CDR3. Germline V CDR1 and CDR2: MNHEY, SVGAGI. V shed 7 bases and J shed 7 bases, with 16 bases lying between them. The CDR3 nucleotides are TGTGCCAGCATCCGGGCAGGGGAAGGCGGGGAGCTGTTTTTT. It is translated as CASIRAGEGGELFF.

This clone was detected only a few times. The V gene is TRBV6-1, the J gene TRBJ2-3; possible D gene TRBD1, 5 bases. The CDR3 consists of 15 residues. The V gene's germline CDR1 is MNHNS and CDR2 SASEGT. The V end lost 7 bases, the J end lost 3 bases, and 17 bases lay between the germline ends. DNA of the CDR3: TGTGCCAGCACCCGAGCCAAAGCAGGGACAGATACGCAGTATTTT. It is translated as CASTRAKAGTDTQYF.

This chain connects TRBV28 to TRBJ2-2, with D possibly matching TRBD2 (5 bases). The germline V gene encodes CDR1 MDHEN and CDR2 SYDVKM. V was pared by 2 bases and J by 9 bases, with 19 bases between. The CDR3 contains 16 residues. This CDR3 reads CASSLLGGSGGRELFF. CDR3 nucleotides: TGTGCCAGCAGTTTACTTGGTGGGAGTGGTGGAAGGGAGCTGTTTTTT. Looking up the rest from reference TRBV28 and TRBJ2-2 gives the full variable domain: DVKVTQSSRYLVKRTGEKVFLECVQDMDHENMFWYRQDPGLGLRLIYFSYDVKMKEKGDIPEGYSVSREKKERFSLILESASTNQTSMYLCASSLLGGSGGRELFFGEGSRLTVL.

The CDR3 DNA reads TGTGCCAGCAGTTACTCGACATCAGATAGCACAGATACGCAGTATTTT. This encodes CASSYSTSDSTDTQYF. This chain joins TRBV6-5 and TRBJ2-3; no clear D. Trimming took 0 bases from V and 0 from J, leaving 10 bases between them. The CDR3 loop spans 16 amino acids. Germline-derived CDR1 and CDR2 are MNHEY and SVGAGI.

This chain connects TRBV11-3 to TRBJ2-1; tentatively, D is TRBD2 (6 bases). The CDR3 is 13 residues long. The V gene lost 5 bases and the J gene lost 3 bases, with 8 bases spanning the gap. Per germline, CDR1 SGHNT and CDR2 YENEEA. The CDR3 DNA sequence: TGTGCCAGCAGCGGGGGGTACTACAATGAGCAGTTCTTC. This translates into CASSGGYYNEQFF. The variable domain in full, completed from reference TRBV11-3 and TRBJ2-1, reads EAGVVQSPRYKIIEKKQPVAFWCNPISGHNTLYWYLQNLGQGPELLIRYENEEAVDDSQLPKDRFSAERLKGVDSTLKIQPAELGDSAVYLCASSGGYYNEQFFGPGTRLTVL.

This sequence joins TRBV4-3 and TRBJ1-1; no reliable D call. Trimming took off 1 base at V and 3 bases at J, with 9 bases between the two ends. Germline assignment: CDR1 LGHNA and CDR2 YSLEER. The CDR3 length is 14 residues. For the CDR3, the DNA is TGCGCCAGCAGCCAAGTCTGGTCGGACACTGAAGCTTTCTTT. Encoded protein: CASSQVWSDTEAFF.